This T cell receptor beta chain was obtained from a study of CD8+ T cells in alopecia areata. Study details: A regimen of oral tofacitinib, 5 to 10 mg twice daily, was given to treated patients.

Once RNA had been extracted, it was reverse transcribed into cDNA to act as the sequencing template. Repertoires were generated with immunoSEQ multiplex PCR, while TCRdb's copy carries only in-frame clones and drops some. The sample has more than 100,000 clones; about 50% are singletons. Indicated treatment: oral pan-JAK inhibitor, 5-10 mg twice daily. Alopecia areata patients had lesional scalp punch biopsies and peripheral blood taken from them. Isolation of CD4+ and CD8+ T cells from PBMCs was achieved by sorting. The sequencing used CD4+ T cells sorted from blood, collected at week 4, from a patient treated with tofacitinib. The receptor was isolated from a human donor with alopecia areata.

CDR3 DNA: TGTGCCACCAGCAGAGATCAGTTCACTGAAGCTTTCTTT. Its protein is CATSRDQFTEAFF. The J gene is TRBJ1-1, the V gene TRBV15; D not resolved. V lost 0 bases to trimming and J lost 4 bases, with 6 bases between them. The CDR3 contains 13 residues. Germline V gene data show CDR1 as LNHNV and CDR2 as YYDKDF (reference sequence).